Listed here are 11 T cell receptor beta chains from one sample, sequenced in a study of T cells in Graves' hyperthyroidism and ophthalmopathy. Template material for amplifying TCR beta CDR3 regions consisted of RNA transcripts. During a first-round RT-PCR of the TCR CDR3, the HTBI primer set was used. TCRdb passed the multiplex PCR reads through MiXCR, listing each CDR3 protein once. The sample records around 500,000 distinct CDR3 sequences, about 16% being singletons. The sample consisted of blood. All receptors derive from a woman between 25 and 40 years old with Graves' ophthalmopathy.

The chain carries TRBV5-1 and TRBJ2-1, with a possible D match to TRBD2 (5 bases). CDR3 length equals 14 residues. V dropped 0 bases and J dropped 14 bases, with 18 bases sitting between them. Germline V lookup: CDR1 SGHRS, CDR2 YFSETQ. As DNA, the CDR3 is TGCGCCAGCAGCTTGGAGGTCGGGCGGAGGTCAGAGTTCTTC. As protein: CASSLEVGRRSEFF.

Turning to this clonotype: At one boundary the junction diverges from the germline segment, which might be a read error. The chain has TRBV7-2 and TRBJ2-5, with D maybe TRBD1 (5 bases). CDR1 is SGHTA, CDR2 FQGNSA, per germline. This CDR3 spans 14 amino acids. The CDR3 sequence: CASSETDNQGTQYF. The CDR3 nucleotides are TGTGCCAGCAGTGAAACGGACAATCAAGGGACCCAGTACTTC.

This chain uses TRBV7-2 with TRBJ2-3; TRBD2 agrees at 12 bases. Germline loops: CDR1 SGHTA, CDR2 FQGNSA. The CDR3 has 17 amino acids. V shed 5 bases, J shed 2 bases, and the junction held 8 bases outside the gene matches. CDR3 in DNA: TGTGCCAGCAGCAGGACTAGCGGGGTTGGGGCCACAGATACGCAGTATTTT. Translated: CASSRTSGVGATDTQYF.

In its sample, this clonotype was seen many times. J is TRBJ1-1 and V is TRBV5-6, with D perhaps TRBD1 (5 bases). This CDR3 region has 14 residues. Germline CDR1 SGHDT, CDR2 YYEEEE. V lost 8 bases and J 6 bases, leaving 20 bases between the germline ends. Written as DNA, the CDR3 is TGTGCCAGTCGTGAGGGTGGGGGAGGCTCTGAAGCTTTCTTT. As protein: CASREGGGGSEAFF. Looking up the rest from reference TRBV5-6 and TRBJ1-1 gives the full variable domain: DAGVTQSPTHLIKTRGQQVTLRCSPKSGHDTVSWYQQALGQGPQFIFQYYEEEERQRGNFPDRFSGHQFPNYSSELNVNALLLGDSALYLCASREGGGGSEAFFGQGTRLTVV.

This clonotype was observed a handful of times. This chain connects TRBV7-9 to TRBJ2-3; 7 nucleotides align to TRBD2. Germline V gene lookup returns CDR1 SEHNR and CDR2 FQNEAQ (reference sequence). There are 16 residues in the CDR3. V shed 2 bases and J 0 bases; nucleotides not matched to a gene: 5. This CDR3 reads CASSLPSSGSTDTQYF. The CDR3 bases are TGTGCCAGCAGCTTACCATCTAGCGGTAGCACAGATACGCAGTATTTT.

This clonotype was observed a handful of times. The J gene is TRBJ1-4, the V gene TRBV6-1; 8 nucleotides agree with TRBD1. CDR3 length: 15 residues. Germline CDR1 reads MNHNS; CDR2 reads SASEGT. Trimming removed 6 bases from V and 4 bases from J; junction bases left unmatched: 7. CDR3 coding DNA: TGTGCCAGCAGCTCTGGACAGGGCCGTAATGAAAAACTGTTTTTT. Protein: CASSSGQGRNEKLFF.

At least ten counts were recorded for this clonotype. The chain links TRBV20-1 to TRBJ2-5; a possible D gene is TRBD2 (6 bases). The CDR3 spans 13 residues. Trimming cost V 4 bases and J 4 bases, with 13 bases left between them. CDR1 and CDR2 from the germline V gene are DFQATT and SNEGSKA (reference sequence). This CDR3 is CSAKLLSGETQYF. The CDR3 coding sequence is TGCAGTGCTAAGTTACTTAGCGGAGAGACCCAGTACTTC.

The V call is TRBV4-3, the J call TRBJ1-6, with D perhaps matching TRBD1 (5 bases). This CDR3 has 14 residues. V was shortened by 4 bases and J by 7 bases, with 11 bases between the two germline ends. Germline-derived CDR1 and CDR2 are LGHNA and YSLEER. Written as DNA, the CDR3 is TGCGCCAGCAGCCCATGGGGGGGAAATTCACCCCTCCACTTT. It specifies CASSPWGGNSPLHF.

CDR3 coding DNA: TGTGCCAGCAGGACAACTAGCGGGGATTTAAATGAGCAGTTCTTC. Protein: CASRTTSGDLNEQFF. V and J are TRBV6-1 and TRBJ2-1, with 10 bases identical to TRBD2. Trimming at V came to 6 bases and at J to 7 bases, leaving 9 bases not matched to a gene. The CDR3 is 15 residues long. The germline V gene has CDR1 MNHNS and CDR2 SASEGT.

This clonotype was recorded at least ten times. This rearrangement joins TRBV18 to TRBJ2-3; D call uncertain. From germline, CDR1 is KGHSH and CDR2 LQKENI. The germline V and J ends were trimmed by 0 bases and 4 bases, with 8 bases remaining between them. CDR3 length: 14 amino acids. DNA for the CDR3: TGTGCCAGCTCACCACCGCAACGAGCAGATACGCAGTATTTT. Translation: CASSPPQRADTQYF. The full variable domain, in which reference TRBV18 and TRBJ2-3 provide the parts outside the CDR3, is NAGVMQNPRHLVRRRGQEARLRCSPMKGHSHVYWYRQLPEEGLKFMVYLQKENIIDESGMPKERFSAEFPKEGPSILRIQQVVRGDSAAYFCASSPPQRADTQYFGPGTRLTVL.

This clonotype was detected ten times or more. This chain links TRBV7-2 with TRBJ2-3, with D possibly matching TRBD2 (5 bases). This CDR3 is 15 amino acids long. The germline V gene encodes CDR1 SGHTA and CDR2 FQGNSA. V was trimmed by 5 bases and J by 2 bases, leaving 14 bases between them. The CDR3 sequence is CASSLSVAYTDTQYF. The CDR3 nucleotides are TGTGCCAGCAGCCTTAGCGTCGCGTACACAGATACGCAGTATTTT.